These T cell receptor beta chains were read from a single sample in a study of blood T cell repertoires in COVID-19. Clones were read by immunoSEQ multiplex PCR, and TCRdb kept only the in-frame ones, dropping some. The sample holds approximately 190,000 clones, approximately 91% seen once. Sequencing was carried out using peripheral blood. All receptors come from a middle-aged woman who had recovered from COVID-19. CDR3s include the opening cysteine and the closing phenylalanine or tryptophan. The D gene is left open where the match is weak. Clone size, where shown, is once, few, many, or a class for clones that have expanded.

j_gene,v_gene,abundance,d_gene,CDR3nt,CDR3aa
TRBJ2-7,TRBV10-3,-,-,TGTGCCACCCACCCCGGAGGGGACTTCTCCTACGAGCAGTACTTC,CATHPGGDFSYEQYF
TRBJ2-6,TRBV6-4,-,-,TGTGCCAGCAGTGGGGGGGCTGGGGCCAACGTCCTGACTTTC,CASSGGAGANVLTF
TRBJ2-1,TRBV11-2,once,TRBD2,TGTGCCAGCAGCTTAAGGCGACTAGCGTGGGAAAGCTCCTACAATGAGCAGTTCTTC,CASSLRRLAWESSYNEQFF
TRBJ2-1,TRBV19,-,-,TGTGCCAGTAGTCCCACTAGTTTTGAGCAGTTCTTC,CASSPTSFEQFF
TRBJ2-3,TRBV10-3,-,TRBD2,TGTGCCATCAGTGAGAGACTAGCGGGAGGGGGCACAGATACGCAGTATTTT,CAISERLAGGGTDTQYF
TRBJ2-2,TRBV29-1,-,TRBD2,TGCAGCGTTAAGCGGGACTACACCGGGGAGCTGTTTTTT,CSVKRDYTGELFF
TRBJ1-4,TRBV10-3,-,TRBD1,TGTGCCATCAGTGAGTCCCGGACAGGGGGCTCAACTAATGAAAAACTGTTTTTT,CAISESRTGGSTNEKLFF
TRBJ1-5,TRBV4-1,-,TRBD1,TGCGCCAGCAGCCAGGACTTTAGGACAGGGGCGAGCAATCAGCCCCAGCATTTT,CASSQDFRTGASNQPQHF
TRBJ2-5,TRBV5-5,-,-,TGTGCCAGCAGCTTGGTTTTCCTGGTGGCGGGCCAACAAGAGACCCAGTACTTC,CASSLVFLVAGQQETQYF
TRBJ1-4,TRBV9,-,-,TGTGCCAGCAGCGAAGCAGAGGGTTTTAATGAAAAACTGTTTTTT,CASSEAEGFNEKLFF
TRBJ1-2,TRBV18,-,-,TGTGCCAGCTCACCCGCTTCTACCGGAGCTAACTATGGCTACACCTTC,CASSPASTGANYGYTF
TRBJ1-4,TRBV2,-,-,TGTGCCAGCAGTCCGAGGGCTACCATTGAAAAACTGTTTTTT,CASSPRATIEKLFF
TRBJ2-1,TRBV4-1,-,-,TGCGCCAGCAGCCAAGATCGGAGTACCTCCTACAATGAGCAGTTCTTC,CASSQDRSTSYNEQFF
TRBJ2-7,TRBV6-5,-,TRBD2,TGTGCCAGCAGCCGGACTAGCGGGAACGAGCAGTACTTC,CASSRTSGNEQYF
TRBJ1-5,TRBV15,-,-,TGTGCCACCAGCCGATCAGTACAGGGTTGGGGCAATCAGCCCCAGCATTTT,CATSRSVQGWGNQPQHF
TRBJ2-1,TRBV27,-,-,TGTGCCAGCAGTTTTTATCATGAGCAGTTCTTC,CASSFYHEQFF
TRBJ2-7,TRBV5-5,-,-,TGTGCCAGCAGCTTGGACAGCTACAGCTCCTACGAGCAGTACTTC,CASSLDSYSSYEQYF
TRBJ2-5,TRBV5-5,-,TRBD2,TGTGCCAGCAGCCCAGCGGGGCTTCTAGGGGAGACCCAGTACTTC,CASSPAGLLGETQYF
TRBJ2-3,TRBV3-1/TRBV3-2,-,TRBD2,TGTGCCAGCAGCCAAGTTGGGGGAGGGAACCCAGATACGCAGTATTTT,CASSQVGGGNPDTQYF
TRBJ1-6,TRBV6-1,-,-,TGTGCCAGCAGTGAAGAAGGGAAGGGGTCACCCCTCCACTTT,CASSEEGKGSPLHF
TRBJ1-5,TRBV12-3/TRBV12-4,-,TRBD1,TGTGCCAGCAGGACAGGGCCCCAGCCCCAGCATTTT,CASRTGPQPQHF
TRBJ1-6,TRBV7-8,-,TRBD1,TGTGCCAGCAGCTTGTCCCGGGACAGGGGGTATAATTCACCCCTCCACTTT,CASSLSRDRGYNSPLHF
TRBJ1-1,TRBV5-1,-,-,TGCGCCAGCAGCCCGGGGAACACTGAAGCTTTCTTT,CASSPGNTEAFF
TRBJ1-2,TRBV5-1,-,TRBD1,TGCGCCAGCAGCTTGGGGACTACCGGGACAGGGGGAAGCTACACCTTC,CASSLGTTGTGGSYTF
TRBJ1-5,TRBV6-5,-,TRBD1,TGTGCCAGCAGTAATAGGGGGCGAGACCAGCCCCAGCATTTT,CASSNRGRDQPQHF
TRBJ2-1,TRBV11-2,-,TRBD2,TGTGCCAGCAGCTCCGGGACTAGCGGGAAAATTGAGCAGTTCTTC,CASSSGTSGKIEQFF
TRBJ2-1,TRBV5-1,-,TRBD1,TGCGCCAGCAGCTTTACAGGGGACACCTACAATGAGCAGTTCTTC,CASSFTGDTYNEQFF
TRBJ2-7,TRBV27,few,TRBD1,TGTGCCAGCAGCGTCCCGGGACAGGGGTATAACGAGCAGTACTTC,CASSVPGQGYNEQYF
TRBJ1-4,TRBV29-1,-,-,TGCAGCGTTGCCGACTTGATTAATGAAAAACTGTTTTTT,CSVADLINEKLFF
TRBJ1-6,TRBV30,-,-,TGTGCCTGGGGGGGTGACAGTTATAATTCACCCCTCCACTTT,CAWGGDSYNSPLHF
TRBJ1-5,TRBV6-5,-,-,TGTGCCAGCAGCACACAAGGAGGTCAGCCCCAGCATTTT,CASSTQGGQPQHF
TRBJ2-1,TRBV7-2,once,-,TGTGCCAGCAGCTCGACAGGTGGCTCCTACAATGAGCAGTTCTTC,CASSSTGGSYNEQFF
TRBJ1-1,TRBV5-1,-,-,TGCGCCAGCAGCATCCCTGACAGGACGACTGAAGCTTTCTTT,CASSIPDRTTEAFF
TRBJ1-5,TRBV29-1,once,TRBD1,TGCAGCGTCGGTGGACAGGGTGGACAGCCCCAGCATTTT,CSVGGQGGQPQHF
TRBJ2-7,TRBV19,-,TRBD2,TGTGCCAGTAGTAGGACTAGCGGGCACTCCTACGAGCAGTACTTC,CASSRTSGHSYEQYF
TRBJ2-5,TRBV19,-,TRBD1,TGTGCCAGTAGCCACAACACAGGGGGTGAAGAGACCCAGTACTTC,CASSHNTGGEETQYF
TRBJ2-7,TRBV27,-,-,TGTGCCAGCAGCCCGACAGGCGCATCTTACGAGCAGTACTTC,CASSPTGASYEQYF
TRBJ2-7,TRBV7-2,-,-,TGTGCCAGCAGCGAGGGGTTTGACAGGAAGGGCGAGCAGTACTTC,CASSEGFDRKGEQYF
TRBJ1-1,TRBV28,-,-,TGTGCCAGCAGTTTGGAAGCGGTCGGGAACACTGAAGCTTTCTTT,CASSLEAVGNTEAFF
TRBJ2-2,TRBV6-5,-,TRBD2,TGTGCCAGCAGTTACAATAGCGGGTGGAACACCGGGGAGCTGTTTTTT,CASSYNSGWNTGELFF
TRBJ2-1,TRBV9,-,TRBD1,TGTGCCAGCACCCCAGTTGGGACAGGGGGTGTTCGGGCGCAGTTCTTC,CASTPVGTGGVRAQFF
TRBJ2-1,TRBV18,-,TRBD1,TGTGCCAGCTCAGAAAACACAGGGGGTGAGCAGTTCTTC,CASSENTGGEQFF
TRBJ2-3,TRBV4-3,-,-,TGCGCCAGCAGCCAAGATCGCGTAACAGATACGCAGTATTTT,CASSQDRVTDTQYF
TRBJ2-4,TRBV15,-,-,TGTGCCACCAGCCCCCAGAGTGAAGGGGTTCGCGCCAAAAACATTCAGTACTTC,CATSPQSEGVRAKNIQYF
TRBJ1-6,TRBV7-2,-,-,TGTGCCAGCAGTCAAAACAGGGTCGAGGTCCTCCACTTT,CASSQNRVEVLHF
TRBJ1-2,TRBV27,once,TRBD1,TGTGCCAGCAGATCGCAGGGGGCGCAGTATGGCTACACCTTC,CASRSQGAQYGYTF
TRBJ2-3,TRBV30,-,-,TGTGCCTGGAGTGGAAGCTCCACAGATACGCAGTATTTT,CAWSGSSTDTQYF
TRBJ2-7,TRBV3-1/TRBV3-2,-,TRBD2,TGTGCCAGCAGCCAAGATACGCTAGCGGGAGTCTACGAGCAGTACTTC,CASSQDTLAGVYEQYF
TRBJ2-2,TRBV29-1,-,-,TGCAGCGTGGCCCTGGCGGCCGGGGAGCTGTTTTTT,CSVALAAGELFF
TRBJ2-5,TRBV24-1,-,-,TGTGCCACCAGTGACCGAGGGTTGGAGACCCAGTACTTC,CATSDRGLETQYF
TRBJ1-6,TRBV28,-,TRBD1,TGTGCCAGCAGTTCAACAGGGGGCAGATCACCCCTCCACTTT,CASSSTGGRSPLHF
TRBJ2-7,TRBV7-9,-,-,TGTGCCAGCAGCCCGAGGGGGTCCGAGCAGTACTTC,CASSPRGSEQYF
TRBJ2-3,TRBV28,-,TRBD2,TGTGCCAGCAGTTTGACTAGCGGGCGCACAGATACGCAGTATTTT,CASSLTSGRTDTQYF
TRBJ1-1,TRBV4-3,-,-,TGCGCCAGCAGCCAAGACAGGGCGGGGGACACTGAAGCTTTCTTT,CASSQDRAGDTEAFF
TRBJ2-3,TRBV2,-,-,TGTGCCAGCTGGGTAGCGATCAGCACAGATACGCAGTATTTT,CASWVAISTDTQYF